These 6 T cell receptor beta chains came from one sample sequenced in a study of long-term antiretroviral therapy in people with HIV. Survey-level resolution applied to immunoSEQ assay v3.0. Sequenced by immunoSEQ multiplex PCR; TCRdb stores in-frame clones only, minus some. The sample has about 24,000 clones; about nine tenths are singletons. The material sequenced was unsorted PBMCs, taken 1.8 years before starting antiretroviral therapy. All receptors derive from a woman aged 30 to 39 with HIV.

The V and J genes are TRBV7-9 and TRBJ2-3, with 9 bases matching TRBD1. This CDR3 has 16 amino acids. V lost 5 bases to trimming and J lost 5 bases; unmatched junction nucleotides: 11. From germline, CDR1 is SEHNR and CDR2 FQNEAQ (reference sequence). DNA for the CDR3: TGTGCCAGCAGCCCCCCGTTTAGACAGGGGGTAGATACGCAGTATTTT. This translates into CASSPPFRQGVDTQYF.

This clone came up a few times. This chain connects TRBV5-1 to TRBJ1-2, with D unclear. V was pared by 0 bases and J by 4 bases, with 7 bases between. This CDR3 region has 13 residues. Germline CDR1 SGHRS, CDR2 YFSETQ. CDR3 coding DNA: TGCGCCAGCAGCTTGGGTCAACCCTATGGCTACACCTTC. Its protein is CASSLGQPYGYTF.

The rearrangement links TRBV30 to TRBJ2-2; D may match TRBD1 or TRBD2 (6 bases each). The length of the CDR3 is 16 residues. The germline gives CDR1 GTSNPN, CDR2 SVGIG (reference sequence). The V and J ends lost 7 bases and 4 bases respectively, with 22 bases between them. The CDR3, as DNA: TGTGCCTTACGGGAGCAAGATACAGGGCGCACCGGGGAGCTGTTTTTT. It codes for CALREQDTGRTGELFF.

V usage is TRBV6-1 and J usage is TRBJ2-3; D call uncertain. This CDR3 region has 12 residues. The germline CDR1 and CDR2 sequences are MNHNS and SASEGT. Trimming shortened V by 7 bases and J by 2 bases, and 7 bases separated the two germline ends. CDR3 amino acids: CASIASTDTQYF. CDR3 bases: TGTGCCAGCATTGCCTCCACAGATACGCAGTATTTT.

As regards this clone: This likely comes from a read error, as the CDR3 has no conserved phenylalanine or tryptophan at its end. Because the CDR3's place on the DNA is in doubt, the DNA is left out and the CDR3 is given as listed by TCRdb. This chain uses TRBV6-1 with TRBJ1-6; the table gives TRBD1 as D, unverified against the DNA. In germline, CDR1 is MNHNS, CDR2 SASEGT. Ends included, the CDR3 has 12 residues. CDR3 sequence reads: CASSELGQSCQL.

The J gene is TRBJ2-5, the V gene TRBV7-9; 8 bases map to TRBD1. V lost 7 bases, J lost 4 bases, and 8 bases stayed unmatched. There are 14 residues in the CDR3. Germline V lookup: CDR1 SEHNR, CDR2 FQNEAQ (reference sequence). The CDR3 protein is CASTPRTGRETQYF. CDR3 DNA sequence: TGTGCCAGCACCCCTAGGACAGGGCGAGAGACCCAGTACTTC.